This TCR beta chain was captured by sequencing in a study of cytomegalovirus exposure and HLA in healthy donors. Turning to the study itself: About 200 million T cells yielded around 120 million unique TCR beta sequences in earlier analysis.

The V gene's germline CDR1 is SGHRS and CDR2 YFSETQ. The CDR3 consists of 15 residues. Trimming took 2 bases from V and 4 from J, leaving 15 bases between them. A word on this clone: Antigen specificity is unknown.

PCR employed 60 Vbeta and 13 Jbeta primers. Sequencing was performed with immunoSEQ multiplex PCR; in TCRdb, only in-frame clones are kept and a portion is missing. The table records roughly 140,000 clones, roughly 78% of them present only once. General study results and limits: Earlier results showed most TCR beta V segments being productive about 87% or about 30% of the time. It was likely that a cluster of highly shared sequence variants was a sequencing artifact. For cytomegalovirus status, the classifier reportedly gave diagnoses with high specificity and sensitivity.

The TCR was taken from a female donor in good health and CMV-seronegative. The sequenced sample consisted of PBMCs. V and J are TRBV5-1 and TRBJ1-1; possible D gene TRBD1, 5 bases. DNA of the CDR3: TGCGCCAGCAGCTTCGGGCAGGGCCGAATCACTGAAGCTTTCTTT. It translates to CASSFGQGRITEAFF.